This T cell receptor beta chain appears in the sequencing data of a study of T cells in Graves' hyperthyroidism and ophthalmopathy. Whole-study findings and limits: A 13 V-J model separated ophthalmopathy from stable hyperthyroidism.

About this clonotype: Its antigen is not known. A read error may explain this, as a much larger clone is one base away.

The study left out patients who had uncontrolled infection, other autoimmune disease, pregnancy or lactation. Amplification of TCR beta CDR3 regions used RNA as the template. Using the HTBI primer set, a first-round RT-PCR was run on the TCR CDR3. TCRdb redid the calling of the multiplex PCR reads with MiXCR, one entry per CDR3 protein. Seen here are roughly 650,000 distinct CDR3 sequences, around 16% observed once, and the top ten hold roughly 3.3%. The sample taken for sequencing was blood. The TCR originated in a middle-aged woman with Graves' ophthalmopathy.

This CDR3 reads CVSSAALHADTQYF. CDR3 bases: TGTGTCAGCAGTGCGGCCCTCCACGCGGATACGCAGTATTTT. The chain joins TRBV6-2 or TRBV6-3 to TRBJ2-3, with D unclear. The CDR3 has 14 residues. Germline values: CDR1 MNHEY, CDR2 SVGEGT.